This record looks at one T cell receptor (beta chain) sequence and its context. In the PCR, 60 Vbeta and 13 Jbeta primers were used. Some clones are missing from TCRdb's copy, which holds only in-frame ones; the method was immunoSEQ multiplex PCR. The listing contains about 170,000 clones. This sample stems from a study of cytomegalovirus exposure and HLA in healthy donors. This CDR3 has 18 amino acids. The V gene's germline CDR1 is MNHNS and CDR2 SASEGT. Trimming removed 4 bases from V and 1 base from J, with 22 bases in between. This chain joins TRBV6-1 and TRBJ1-1; weak D call: TRBD1 (6 bases). The receptor was derived from a woman aged 60-70 years in good health and CMV-seronegative. Sequenced: PBMCs. The CDR3 DNA is TGTGCCAGCAGTGGTCAGACAGGATGGAGGAATCGGAACACTGAAGCTTTCTTT. Translated: CASSGQTGWRNRNTEAFF.